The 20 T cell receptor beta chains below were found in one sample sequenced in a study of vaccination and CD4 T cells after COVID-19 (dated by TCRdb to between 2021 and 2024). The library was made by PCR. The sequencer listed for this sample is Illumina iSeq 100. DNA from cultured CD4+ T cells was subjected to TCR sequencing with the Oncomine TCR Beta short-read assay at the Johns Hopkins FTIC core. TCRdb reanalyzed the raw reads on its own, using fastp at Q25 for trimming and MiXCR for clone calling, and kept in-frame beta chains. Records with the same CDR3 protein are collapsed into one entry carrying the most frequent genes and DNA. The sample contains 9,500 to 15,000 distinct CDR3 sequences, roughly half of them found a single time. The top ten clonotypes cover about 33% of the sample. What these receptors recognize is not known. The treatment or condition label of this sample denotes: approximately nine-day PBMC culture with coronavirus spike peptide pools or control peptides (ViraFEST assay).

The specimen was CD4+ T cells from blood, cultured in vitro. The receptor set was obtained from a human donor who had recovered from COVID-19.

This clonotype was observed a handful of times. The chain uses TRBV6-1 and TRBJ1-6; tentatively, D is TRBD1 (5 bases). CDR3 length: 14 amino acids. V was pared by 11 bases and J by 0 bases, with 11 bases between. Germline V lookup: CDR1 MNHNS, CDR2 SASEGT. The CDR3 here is CASGQSSYNSPLHF. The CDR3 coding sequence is TGTGCCTCGGGGCAGAGCTCCTATAATTCACCCCTCCACTTT.

The CDR3 DNA reads as TGTGCCAGTAGTATGTTAGGAGAGGGGGCCGGAAACTATGGCTACACCTTC. This codes for CASSMLGEGAGNYGYTF. The rearrangement joins TRBV19 to TRBJ1-2; 7 positions agree with TRBD1. Germline CDR1 reads LNHDA; CDR2 reads SQIVND (reference sequence). V shed 3 bases and J 2 bases; nucleotides not matched to a gene: 12. The CDR3 loop spans 17 amino acids.

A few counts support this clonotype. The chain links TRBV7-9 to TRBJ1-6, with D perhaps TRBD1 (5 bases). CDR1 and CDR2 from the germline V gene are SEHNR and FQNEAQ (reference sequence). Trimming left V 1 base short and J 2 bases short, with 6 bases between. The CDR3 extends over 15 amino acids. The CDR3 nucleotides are TGTGCCAGCAGCTTAGGGACAACCTATAATTCACCCCTCCACTTT. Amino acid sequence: CASSLGTTYNSPLHF.

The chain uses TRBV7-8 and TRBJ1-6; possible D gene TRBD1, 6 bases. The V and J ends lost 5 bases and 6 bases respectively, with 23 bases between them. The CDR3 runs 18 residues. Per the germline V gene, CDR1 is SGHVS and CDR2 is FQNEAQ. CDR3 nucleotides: TGTGCCAGCAGCCCCCATGGTCGGATGGGACATAGTAATTCACCCCTCCACTTT. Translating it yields CASSPHGRMGHSNSPLHF.

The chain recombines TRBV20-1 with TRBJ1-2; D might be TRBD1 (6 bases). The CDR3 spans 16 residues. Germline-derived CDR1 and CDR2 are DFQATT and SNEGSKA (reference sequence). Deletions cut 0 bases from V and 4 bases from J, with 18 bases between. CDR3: CSARDRGGHPSYGYTF. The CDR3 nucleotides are TGCAGTGCTAGAGATCGTGGGGGACACCCTTCCTATGGCTACACCTTC.

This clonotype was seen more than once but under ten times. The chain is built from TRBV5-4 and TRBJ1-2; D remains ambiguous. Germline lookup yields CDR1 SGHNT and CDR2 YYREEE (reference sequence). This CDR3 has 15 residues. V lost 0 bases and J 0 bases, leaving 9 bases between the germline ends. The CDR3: CASSLVAGSNYGYTF. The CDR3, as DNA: TGTGCCAGCAGCTTGGTGGCGGGTTCTAACTATGGCTACACCTTC.

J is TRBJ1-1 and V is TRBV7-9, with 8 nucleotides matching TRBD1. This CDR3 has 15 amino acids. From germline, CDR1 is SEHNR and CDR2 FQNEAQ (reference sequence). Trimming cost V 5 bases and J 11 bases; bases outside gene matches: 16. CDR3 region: CASSRLERQGAQAFF. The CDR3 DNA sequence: TGTGCCAGCAGCCGCCTGGAGAGGCAGGGGGCGCAGGCTTTCTTT.

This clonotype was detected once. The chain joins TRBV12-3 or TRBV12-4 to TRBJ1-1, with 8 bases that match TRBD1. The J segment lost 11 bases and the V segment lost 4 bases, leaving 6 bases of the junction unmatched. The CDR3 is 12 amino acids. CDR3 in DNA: TGTGCCAGCAGTTCTAGGGACAGGCGGGCTTTCTTT. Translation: CASSSRDRRAFF.

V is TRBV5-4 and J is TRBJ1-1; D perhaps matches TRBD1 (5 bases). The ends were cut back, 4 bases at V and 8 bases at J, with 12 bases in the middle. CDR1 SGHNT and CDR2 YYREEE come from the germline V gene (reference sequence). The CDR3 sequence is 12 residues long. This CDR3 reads CASSPPGREAFF. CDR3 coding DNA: TGTGCCAGCAGCCCGCCGGGACGGGAAGCTTTCTTT.

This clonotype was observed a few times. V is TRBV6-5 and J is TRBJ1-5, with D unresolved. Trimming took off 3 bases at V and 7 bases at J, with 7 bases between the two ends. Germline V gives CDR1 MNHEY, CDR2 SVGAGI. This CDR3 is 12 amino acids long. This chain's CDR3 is CASSYSLQPQHF. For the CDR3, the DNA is TGTGCCAGCAGTTATTCGCTCCAGCCCCAGCATTTT.

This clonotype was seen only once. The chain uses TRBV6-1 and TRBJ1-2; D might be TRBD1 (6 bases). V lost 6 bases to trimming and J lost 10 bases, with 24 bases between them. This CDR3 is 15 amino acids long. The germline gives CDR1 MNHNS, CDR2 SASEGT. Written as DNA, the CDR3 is TGTGCCAGCAGGACAACTGACAGGATTCTGCATGACTACACCTTC. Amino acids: CASRTTDRILHDYTF.

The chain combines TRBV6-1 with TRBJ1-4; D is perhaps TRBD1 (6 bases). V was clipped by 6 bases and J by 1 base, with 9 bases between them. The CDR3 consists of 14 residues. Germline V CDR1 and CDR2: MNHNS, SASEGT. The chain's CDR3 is CASRGQLTNEKLFF. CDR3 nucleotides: TGTGCCAGCAGAGGACAGTTAACTAATGAAAAACTGTTTTTT.

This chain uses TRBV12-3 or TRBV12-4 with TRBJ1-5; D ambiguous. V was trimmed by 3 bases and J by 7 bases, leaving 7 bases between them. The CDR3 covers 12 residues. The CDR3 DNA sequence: TGTGCCAGCAGTTTCGACGGCCAGCCCCAGCATTTT. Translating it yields CASSFDGQPQHF.

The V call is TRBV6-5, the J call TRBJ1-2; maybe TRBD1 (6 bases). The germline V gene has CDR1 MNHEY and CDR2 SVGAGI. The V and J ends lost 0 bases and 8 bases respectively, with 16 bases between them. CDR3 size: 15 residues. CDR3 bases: TGTGCCAGCAGTTACTCGAGCGGGGGGGGCGGCGGCTACACCTTC. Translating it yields CASSYSSGGGGGYTF.

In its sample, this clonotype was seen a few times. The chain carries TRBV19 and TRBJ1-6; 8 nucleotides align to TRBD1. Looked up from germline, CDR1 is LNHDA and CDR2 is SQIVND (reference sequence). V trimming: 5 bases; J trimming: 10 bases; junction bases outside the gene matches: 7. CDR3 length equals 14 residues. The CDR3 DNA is TGTGCCAGTAGTGACAGGGGTAACGGATCACCCCTCCACTTT. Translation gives CASSDRGNGSPLHF.

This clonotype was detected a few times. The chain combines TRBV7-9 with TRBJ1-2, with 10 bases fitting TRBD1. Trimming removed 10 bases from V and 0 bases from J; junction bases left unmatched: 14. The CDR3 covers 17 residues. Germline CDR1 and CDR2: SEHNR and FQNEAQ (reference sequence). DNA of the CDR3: TGTGCCACGCGAGCGTCCCGGGACAGGGGCACTAACTATGGCTACACCTTC. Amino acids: CATRASRDRGTNYGYTF.

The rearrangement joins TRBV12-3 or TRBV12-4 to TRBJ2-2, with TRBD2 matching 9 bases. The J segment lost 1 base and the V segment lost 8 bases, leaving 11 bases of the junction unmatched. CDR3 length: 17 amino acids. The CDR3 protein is CASRSILSGGNTGELFF. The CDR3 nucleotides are TGTGCCAGCCGGTCTATTCTTAGCGGGGGGAACACCGGGGAGCTGTTTTTT.

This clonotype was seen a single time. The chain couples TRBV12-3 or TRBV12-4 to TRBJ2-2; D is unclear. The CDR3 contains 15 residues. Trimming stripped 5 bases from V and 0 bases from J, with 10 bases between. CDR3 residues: CASSRTRPNTGELFF. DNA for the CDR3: TGTGCCAGCAGTCGGACCCGCCCGAACACCGGGGAGCTGTTTTTT.

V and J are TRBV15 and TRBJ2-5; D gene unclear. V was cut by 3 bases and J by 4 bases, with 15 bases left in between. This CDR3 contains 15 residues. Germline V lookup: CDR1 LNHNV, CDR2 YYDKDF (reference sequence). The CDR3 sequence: CATSRDSSRRETQYF. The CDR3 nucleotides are TGTGCCACCAGCAGGGATAGCTCACGGAGAGAGACCCAGTACTTC.

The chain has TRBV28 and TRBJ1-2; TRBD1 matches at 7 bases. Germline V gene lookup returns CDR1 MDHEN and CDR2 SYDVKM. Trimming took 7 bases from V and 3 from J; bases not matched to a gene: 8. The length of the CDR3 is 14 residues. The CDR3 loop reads CASTIQGEHYGYTF. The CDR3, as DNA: TGTGCCAGCACAATTCAGGGGGAGCACTATGGCTACACCTTC.